The 18 T cell receptor beta chains below all came from one sample that was sequenced in a study of T cells in Graves' hyperthyroidism and ophthalmopathy. It was RNA transcripts that yielded the amplified TCR beta CDR3 regions. The TCR CDR3 was amplified in a first-round RT-PCR using the HTBI primer set. TCRdb reanalysed the multiplex PCR reads using MiXCR and keeps one entry per CDR3 protein. The sample has approximately 370,000 distinct CDR3 sequences; 14% to 15% are singletons. The sample consisted of blood. These receptor sequences come from a woman aged 25 to 39 with Graves' hyperthyroidism.

This sequence joins TRBV15 and TRBJ1-4; 7 bases map to TRBD1. The ends lost 5 bases at V and 5 bases at J; junction bases unmatched: 8. The CDR3 extends over 15 amino acids. The germline V gene encodes CDR1 LNHNV and CDR2 YYDKDF (reference sequence). The CDR3 loop is CATSPADRSNEKLFF. CDR3 DNA sequence: TGTGCCACCAGCCCTGCGGACAGGTCGAATGAAAAACTGTTTTTT.

This clonotype was recorded at least ten times. CDR3 sequence (DNA): TGTGCCAGCAGTTTATATGGAGACGAGCAGTACTTC. Encoded protein: CASSLYGDEQYF. The rearrangement links TRBV28 to TRBJ2-7; D call uncertain. The CDR3 is 12 amino acids. V lost 1 base, J lost 5 bases, and 6 bases lay in between. Germline V gene lookup returns CDR1 MDHEN and CDR2 SYDVKM.

This clonotype was seen more than once but under ten times. The chain carries TRBV15 and TRBJ1-6, with TRBD1 as a possible D gene (6 bases). CDR3 length: 15 residues. CDR1 LNHNV and CDR2 YYDKDF come from the germline V gene (reference sequence). Between the trimmed V and J ends, which lost 2 bases and 7 bases, there was a span of 12 bases. For the CDR3, the DNA is TGTGCCACCAGCAGACAGACAGGAAAGAATTCACCCCTCCACTTT. Translating gives CATSRQTGKNSPLHF.

This clonotype has a count of ten or more. V and J are TRBV7-6 and TRBJ2-5; D remains unclear. The CDR3 runs to 12 residues. V gave up 5 bases and J gave up 2 bases, with 6 bases separating them. The V gene's germline CDR1 is SGHVS and CDR2 FNYEAQ. The CDR3 reads CASSLNQETQYF. The CDR3, as DNA: TGTGCCAGCAGCCTCAATCAAGAGACCCAGTACTTC.

The chain has TRBV20-1 and TRBJ1-6; 9 nucleotides agree with TRBD1. There are 13 residues in the CDR3. Germline loops: CDR1 DFQATT, CDR2 SNEGSKA (reference sequence). Trimming took 6 bases from V and 7 from J; bases not matched to a gene: 4. This CDR3 reads CSATGTGNSPLHF. CDR3 DNA: TGCAGTGCCACCGGGACAGGGAATTCACCCCTCCACTTT.

This clonotype appeared once. This chain uses TRBV20-1 with TRBJ1-4, with 9 bases identical to TRBD1. This CDR3 comprises 14 residues. The J segment lost 7 bases and the V segment lost 4 bases, leaving 7 bases of the junction unmatched. The germline gives CDR1 DFQATT, CDR2 SNEGSKA (reference sequence). The CDR3 nucleotides read TGCAGTGCTACTCCCGGGACAGGGAGTGAAAAACTGTTTTTT. Translated, it gives CSATPGTGSEKLFF.

The genes are TRBV30 and TRBJ2-1, with TRBD2 identical over 7 bases. The CDR3 is 13 amino acids. The V and J ends lost 5 bases and 0 bases, in that order; junction bases with no gene match: 1. Germline V gene lookup returns CDR1 GTSNPN and CDR2 SVGIG (reference sequence). CDR3 in amino acids: CAWGGGSYNEQFF. DNA of the CDR3: TGTGCCTGGGGGGGGGGCTCCTACAATGAGCAGTTCTTC. Filled out from reference TRBV30 and TRBJ2-1, the complete variable domain reads SQTIHQWPATLVQPVGSPLSLECTVEGTSNPNLYWYRQAAGRGLQLLFYSVGIGQISSEVPQNLSASRPQDRQFILSSKKLLLSDSGFYLCAWGGGSYNEQFFGPGTRLTVL.

This chain uses TRBV7-8 with TRBJ2-7; D is undetermined. Trimming cost V 3 bases and J 4 bases, with 16 bases left between them. Germline CDR1 SGHVS, CDR2 FQNEAQ. This CDR3 spans 15 amino acids. The DNA for the CDR3 is TGTGCCAGCAGCTTCAAGACGGCAGCAGGATACGAGCAGTACTTC. Amino acids: CASSFKTAAGYEQYF.

Note on this clonotype: A much larger clone differs from this one at a single base, so this may be a read error. The CDR3 DNA reads as TGCAGCGTTGAAGTGGGGACACCGAACACTGAAGCTTTCTTT. It yields the protein CSVEVGTPNTEAFF. This chain links TRBV29-1 with TRBJ1-1; D perhaps matches TRBD1 (6 bases). This CDR3 is 14 amino acids long. Deletions cut 1 base from V and 1 base from J, with 10 bases between. The germline V gene encodes CDR1 SQVTM and CDR2 ANQGSEA.

This clonotype has a handful of counts. This chain links TRBV28 with TRBJ2-1; the match to TRBD2 covers 12 bases. Germline V gives CDR1 MDHEN, CDR2 SYDVKM. CDR3 length: 16 amino acids. V lost 5 bases and J lost 1; bases outside the gene matches: 3. CDR3 DNA: TGTGCCAGCAGTACTAGCGGGAGGAGTTCCTACAATGAGCAGTTCTTC. Amino acid sequence: CASSTSGRSSYNEQFF. Filled out from reference TRBV28 and TRBJ2-1, the complete variable domain reads DVKVTQSSRYLVKRTGEKVFLECVQDMDHENMFWYRQDPGLGLRLIYFSYDVKMKEKGDIPEGYSVSREKKERFSLILESASTNQTSMYLCASSTSGRSSYNEQFFGPGTRLTVL.

This clonotype was found many times. This chain uses TRBV7-3 with TRBJ2-3; TRBD1 agrees at 12 bases. Trimming removed 1 base from V and 5 bases from J; junction bases left unmatched: 10. The CDR3 covers 18 residues. Germline CDR1 reads SGHTA; CDR2 reads FQGTGA. As DNA, the CDR3 is TGTGCCAGCAGCTTAATGGCCGGGACAGGGGGCTCTGTAGATACGCAGTATTTT. It yields the protein CASSLMAGTGGSVDTQYF.

This clonotype was observed a few times. J is TRBJ1-2 and V is TRBV7-9, with D hard to call. The CDR3 is made up of 19 amino acids. Trimming left V 6 bases short and J 2 bases short, with 28 bases between. Germline CDR1 and CDR2: SEHNR and FQNEAQ (reference sequence). CDR3 coding DNA: TGTGCCAGCAGACCTTCCATAAAGGGAAGTGTGTCGGGCAACTATGGCTACACCTTC. Translation gives CASRPSIKGSVSGNYGYTF.

The rearrangement uses TRBV28 and TRBJ1-5, with D unresolved. The V gene lost 7 bases and the J gene lost 3 bases, with 13 bases spanning the gap. The CDR3 loop spans 14 amino acids. In germline, CDR1 is MDHEN, CDR2 SYDVKM. CDR3 sequence (DNA): TGTGCCAGCAACGGACGTACAAACAATCAGCCCCAGCATTTT. It encodes CASNGRTNNQPQHF.

The chain joins TRBV10-2 to TRBJ2-1; TRBD2 matches 7 bases. Germline lookup yields CDR1 WSHSY and CDR2 SAAADI. V lost 6 bases to trimming and J lost 1 base; unmatched junction nucleotides: 9. The CDR3 spans 16 residues. The CDR3 bases are TGCGCCAGCAGCGCCGTTAGCGGGCCTTCCTACAATGAGCAGTTCTTC. This gives the protein CASSAVSGPSYNEQFF.

This clonotype was seen at least ten times. The chain is built from TRBV30 and TRBJ2-3; D gene uncertain. Germline V gene lookup returns CDR1 GTSNPN and CDR2 SVGIG (reference sequence). The CDR3 spans 11 residues. Trimming took 3 bases from V and 6 from J, leaving 7 bases between them. The CDR3 nucleotides read TGTGCCTGGAGCGGGTTCGATACGCAGTATTTT. This encodes CAWSGFDTQYF.

This clonotype was seen many times. V and J are TRBV19 and TRBJ1-6; 7 bases are shared with TRBD1. Germline CDR1 and CDR2: LNHDA and SQIVND (reference sequence). This CDR3 is built from 16 residues. The V gene end was trimmed by 6 bases and the J gene end by 0 bases; junction bases not matched to a gene: 5. The CDR3 here is CASSKQGSSYNSPLHF. DNA for the CDR3: TGTGCCAGTAGCAAACAGGGGAGCTCCTATAATTCACCCCTCCACTTT.

This clonotype was found a few times. The V and J genes are TRBV20-1 and TRBJ1-1; weak D call: TRBD1 (6 bases). Trimming removed 1 base from V and 5 bases from J, with 14 bases in between. The CDR3 totals 14 residues. Germline CDR1 DFQATT, CDR2 SNEGSKA (reference sequence). The CDR3 reads CSARAGHPGTEAFF. The CDR3 nucleotides are TGCAGTGCTAGAGCGGGACACCCGGGGACTGAAGCTTTCTTT.

This clonotype was counted at least ten times. This chain links TRBV28 with TRBJ1-1; D ambiguous. The CDR3 contains 13 residues. In germline, CDR1 is MDHEN, CDR2 SYDVKM. The V end lost 5 bases, the J end lost 0 bases, and 7 bases lay between the germline ends. The CDR3 sequence: CASSRPMNTEAFF. The CDR3 DNA is TGTGCCAGCAGTCGCCCCATGAACACTGAAGCTTTCTTT.